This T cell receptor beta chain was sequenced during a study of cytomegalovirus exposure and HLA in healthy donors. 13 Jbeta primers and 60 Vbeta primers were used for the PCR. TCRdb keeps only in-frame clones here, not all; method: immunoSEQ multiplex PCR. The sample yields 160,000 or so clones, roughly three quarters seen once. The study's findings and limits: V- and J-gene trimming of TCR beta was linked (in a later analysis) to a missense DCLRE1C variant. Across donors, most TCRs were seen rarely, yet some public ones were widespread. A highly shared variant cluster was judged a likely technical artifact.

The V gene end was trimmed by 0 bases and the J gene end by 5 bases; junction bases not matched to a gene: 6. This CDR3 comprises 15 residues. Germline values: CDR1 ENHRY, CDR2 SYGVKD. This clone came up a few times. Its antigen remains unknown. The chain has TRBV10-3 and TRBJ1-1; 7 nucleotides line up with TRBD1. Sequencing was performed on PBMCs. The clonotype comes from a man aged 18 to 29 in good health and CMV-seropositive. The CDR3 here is CAISESGGGYTEAFF. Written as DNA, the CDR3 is TGTGCCATCAGTGAGTCCGGAGGGGGCTATACTGAAGCTTTCTTT.